These 4 T cell receptor beta chains came from one sample sequenced in a study of OX40 agonist ivuxolimab in advanced cancers. TCRdb's copy holds only in-frame clones and misses some; the assay was immunoSEQ multiplex PCR. The sample includes 60,000 to 80,000 clones, 86% of them seen just once. The sequencing used CD4+ or CD8+ T cells sorted from blood, collected in a trial of the OX40 agonist ivuxolimab. Receptors were obtained from an adult with an advanced solid tumor such as melanoma, head and neck, liver or kidney cancer.

The rearrangement links TRBV29-1 to TRBJ1-1, with 8 bases matching TRBD1. Unmatched junction bases numbered 5, after V lost 3 bases and J lost 5 bases. The length of the CDR3 is 13 residues. Germline values: CDR1 SQVTM, CDR2 ANQGSEA. CDR3 sequence reads: CSVDRGPGTEAFF. The CDR3 bases are TGCAGCGTTGACAGGGGGCCTGGAACTGAAGCTTTCTTT.

The genes are TRBV19 and TRBJ1-5; 7 bases fit TRBD1. CDR3 length: 13 residues. J gave up 9 bases and V 10 bases, and 12 bases lay outside the gene matches. Germline loops: CDR1 LNHDA, CDR2 SQIVND (reference sequence). The CDR3 here is CATLLGGGGPQHF. The CDR3 region has the DNA TGTGCCACCTTGCTAGGGGGCGGTGGGCCCCAGCATTTT.

V is TRBV28 and J is TRBJ2-7; D ambiguous. Trimming pared 7 bases from V and 0 bases from J, leaving 22 bases between. This CDR3 contains 17 residues. The V gene's germline CDR1 is MDHEN and CDR2 SYDVKM. This CDR3 is CASTPSFKSPSSYEQYF. For the CDR3, the DNA is TGTGCCAGCACCCCTTCTTTCAAGTCCCCCAGCTCCTACGAGCAGTACTTC.

J is TRBJ2-3 and V is TRBV11-1, with D perhaps TRBD1 (6 bases). The CDR3 spans 17 residues. Deletions cut 1 base from V and 4 bases from J, with 18 bases between. Germline CDR1 SGHAT, CDR2 FQDESV (reference sequence). CDR3 amino acids: CASSLDPTGRSADTQYF. The CDR3, as DNA: TGTGCCAGCAGCTTAGACCCGACAGGTCGATCGGCAGATACGCAGTATTTT.